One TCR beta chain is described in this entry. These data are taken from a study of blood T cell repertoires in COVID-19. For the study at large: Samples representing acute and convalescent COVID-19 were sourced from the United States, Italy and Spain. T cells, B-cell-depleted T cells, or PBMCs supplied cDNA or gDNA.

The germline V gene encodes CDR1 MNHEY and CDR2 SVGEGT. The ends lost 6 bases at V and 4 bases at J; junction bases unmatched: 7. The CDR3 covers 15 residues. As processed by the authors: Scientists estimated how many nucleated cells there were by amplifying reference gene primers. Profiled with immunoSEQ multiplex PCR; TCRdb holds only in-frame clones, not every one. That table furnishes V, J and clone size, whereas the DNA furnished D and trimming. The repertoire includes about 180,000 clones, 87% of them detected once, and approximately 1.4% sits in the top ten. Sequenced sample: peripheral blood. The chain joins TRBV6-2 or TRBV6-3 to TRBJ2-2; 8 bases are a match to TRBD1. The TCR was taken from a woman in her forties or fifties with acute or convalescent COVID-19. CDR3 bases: TGTGCCAGCAGCTCGGGACAGGTACTCACCGGGGAGCTGTTTTTT. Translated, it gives CASSSGQVLTGELFF.